These 6 T cell receptor beta chains originate from one sample sequenced in a study of cytotoxic CD8 clonotypes in ibrutinib-treated CLL. TCRdb's table, derived via immunoSEQ multiplex PCR, lists solely in-frame clones and lacks some. In the table there are approximately 200,000 clones, approximately 72% of which are singletons. The sample here was PBMCs, taken after 24 months of ibrutinib treatment. These TCRs come from a human donor with chronic lymphocytic leukemia.

V gene TRBV5-1 combines with J gene TRBJ1-1; TRBD1 matches at 8 bases. Germline V gene lookup returns CDR1 SGHRS and CDR2 YFSETQ. CDR3 length equals 14 residues. The V and J ends lost 2 bases and 5 bases, in that order; junction bases with no gene match: 5. CDR3 protein: CASSLGRGRTEAFF. The DNA for the CDR3 is TGCGCCAGCAGCTTAGGCAGGGGGCGGACTGAAGCTTTCTTT.

The chain employs TRBV7-9 and TRBJ1-1; tentative D call: TRBD1 (5 bases). The V gene lost 3 bases and the J gene lost 10 bases, with 12 bases spanning the gap. The CDR3 length is 12 residues. CDR1 SEHNR and CDR2 FQNEAQ come from the germline V gene (reference sequence). CDR3 region: CASSLDTPGAFF. In nucleotides, the CDR3 is TGTGCCAGCAGCTTGGACACTCCGGGAGCTTTCTTT.

The rearrangement links TRBV6-5 to TRBJ2-7; maybe TRBD2 (6 bases). Germline CDR1 MNHEY, CDR2 SVGAGI. Trimming stripped 5 bases from V and 0 bases from J, with 11 bases between. The CDR3 is 14 residues long. The CDR3 DNA reads as TGTGCCAGCAGTCCGACTAGGGCCTCCTACGAGCAGTACTTC. This codes for CASSPTRASYEQYF.

A single count supports this clone. V is TRBV4-1 and J is TRBJ2-3; D is possibly TRBD1 or TRBD2 (5 bases each). CDR3 length: 15 amino acids. Germline values: CDR1 MGHRA, CDR2 YSYEKL. V was pared by 0 bases and J by 6 bases, with 13 bases between. CDR3 DNA: TGCGCCAGCAGCCAAGAACACCACCGGGGCGATACGCAGTATTTT. This sequence encodes CASSQEHHRGDTQYF.

The rearrangement joins TRBV10-3 to TRBJ2-1; the match to TRBD1 covers 10 bases. V was clipped by 4 bases and J by 4 bases; unmatched bases: 7. Per germline, CDR1 ENHRY and CDR2 SYGVKD. The CDR3 sequence is 16 residues long. The CDR3: CAISGETGGLYNEQFF. The CDR3 nucleotides read TGTGCCATCAGTGGGGAGACAGGGGGCCTATACAATGAGCAGTTCTTC.

This chain uses TRBV27 with TRBJ2-3, with D perhaps given as TRBD1 or TRBD2 (5 bases each). This CDR3 comprises 11 residues. V lost 9 bases to trimming and J lost 8 bases, with 12 bases between them. Germline loops: CDR1 MNHEY, CDR2 SMNVEV (reference sequence). DNA for the CDR3: TGTGCCAGTGGCTGGGGGAGTACGCAGTATTTT. Protein sequence: CASGWGSTQYF.